Shown below are 18 T cell receptor beta chains from a single sample sequenced in a study of identical twins. Using its own MiXCR run on the 5' RACE reads, TCRdb lists one record per CDR3 protein. Here the sample spans 1.5 million to 2 million distinct CDR3 sequences, roughly 35% being singletons. Sequencing used cord blood. The receptors shown here come from a newborn girl in good health.

This clonotype appeared a few times. The rearrangement uses TRBV5-6 and TRBJ2-5; D call uncertain. Trimming cost V 0 bases and J 2 bases, with 11 bases left between them. The CDR3 has 15 residues. Germline CDR1 and CDR2: SGHDT and YYEEEE. The CDR3 loop reads CASSLDGLIQETQYF. In nucleotides, the CDR3 is TGTGCCAGCAGCTTGGACGGCCTTATTCAAGAGACCCAGTACTTC. The full variable domain, its missing parts supplied by reference TRBV5-6 and TRBJ2-5, is DAGVTQSPTHLIKTRGQQVTLRCSPKSGHDTVSWYQQALGQGPQFIFQYYEEEERQRGNFPDRFSGHQFPNYSSELNVNALLLGDSALYLCASSLDGLIQETQYFGPGTRLLVL.

J is TRBJ1-2 and V is TRBV5-5, with 7 bases that match TRBD1. This CDR3 comprises 16 residues. The V segment lost 0 bases and the J segment 0 bases; nucleotides outside the gene matches: 5. In germline, CDR1 is SGHKS, CDR2 YYEKEE (reference sequence). DNA for the CDR3: TGTGCCAGCAGCTTGGCCCGGGGACAGCCTAACTATGGCTACACCTTC. Its protein product is CASSLARGQPNYGYTF.

This clonotype was observed a handful of times. The chain uses TRBV27 and TRBJ1-6, with 8 bases aligning to TRBD1. CDR3 length: 18 residues. V dropped 5 bases and J dropped 9; count of bases not matched to a gene: 18. Germline values: CDR1 MNHEY, CDR2 SMNVEV (reference sequence). The CDR3 sequence: CASSIINPQGARGSPLHF. DNA of the CDR3: TGTGCCAGCAGTATTATTAACCCCCAGGGGGCTAGAGGTTCACCCCTCCACTTT.

In regard to this clonotype: A much larger clone is a single base away; this may be a read error. The chain is built from TRBV20-1 and TRBJ2-5; D might be TRBD2 (5 bases). There are 14 residues in the CDR3. Germline V CDR1 and CDR2: DFQATT, SNEGSKA (reference sequence). V was pared by 1 base and J by 3 bases, with 12 bases between. DNA for the CDR3: TGCAGTGCTAGAGCGGGCTTGACTAAAGAGACCCAGTACTTC. Its translation is CSARAGLTKETQYF.

At least ten counts were recorded for this clonotype. The gene calls are TRBV7-2 and TRBJ2-1; 7 bases line up with TRBD2. Germline V gives CDR1 SGHTA, CDR2 FQGNSA. The CDR3 spans 14 residues. The J segment lost 8 bases and the V segment lost 1 base, leaving 5 bases of the junction unmatched. In nucleotides, the CDR3 is TGTGCCAGCAGCTTAGGGACTAGTATCCATGAGCAGTTCTTC. Its protein is CASSLGTSIHEQFF.

This chain links TRBV7-9 with TRBJ2-1; 9 bases match TRBD1. Germline V lookup: CDR1 SEHNR, CDR2 FQNEAQ (reference sequence). With 3 bases clipped from V and 6 bases from J, the junction kept 15 bases outside the gene matches. CDR3 length: 18 amino acids. DNA for the CDR3: TGTGCCAGCAGCTTTTGGGGGGGCCGGGACAGGGCACCCAATGAGCAGTTCTTC. Amino acid sequence: CASSFWGGRDRAPNEQFF.

The chain has TRBV7-9 and TRBJ1-5; 7 nucleotides match TRBD1. This CDR3 region has 17 residues. The V gene end was trimmed by 2 bases and the J gene end by 6 bases; junction bases not matched to a gene: 13. Looked up from germline, CDR1 is SEHNR and CDR2 is FQNEAQ (reference sequence). The CDR3 reads CASSLIDGRGKGQPQHF. DNA for the CDR3: TGTGCCAGCAGCTTAATCGATGGCAGGGGGAAAGGTCAGCCCCAGCATTTT.

As to this clonotype: Possible read error: a much larger clone is one base away. The rearrangement links TRBV4-1 to TRBJ2-1; a possible D gene is TRBD1 (5 bases). Between the trimmed V and J ends, which lost 0 bases and 13 bases, there was a span of 7 bases. This CDR3 is built from 11 residues. Germline CDR1 MGHRA, CDR2 YSYEKL. CDR3 residues: CASSQEDIQFF. The CDR3 coding sequence is TGCGCCAGCAGCCAAGAGGACATCCAGTTCTTC.

This chain links TRBV7-9 with TRBJ2-1; D is perhaps TRBD1 or TRBD2 (5 bases each). V lost 1 base and J 6 bases, leaving 16 bases between the germline ends. This CDR3 spans 16 amino acids. In germline, CDR1 is SEHNR, CDR2 FQNEAQ (reference sequence). The CDR3 protein is CASSLGSRGRLNEQFF. CDR3 DNA: TGTGCCAGCAGCTTAGGTTCTCGGGGCCGCCTCAATGAGCAGTTCTTC.

A word on this clonotype: It may be a read error: a sequence one base away is much more abundant. CDR3 sequence reads: CGVWGKDTQYF. The CDR3 nucleotides read TGCGGCGTGTGGGGGAAAGATACGCAGTATTTT. This chain uses TRBV29-1 with TRBJ2-3, with D tentatively TRBD1 or TRBD2 (5 bases each). The length of the CDR3 is 11 residues. The germline CDR1 and CDR2 sequences are SQVTM and ANQGSEA.

This rearrangement joins TRBV20-1 to TRBJ2-3; 9 nucleotides agree with TRBD2. This CDR3 has 17 amino acids. With V trimmed by 6 bases and J by 2 bases, 15 bases remained unmatched. The germline CDR1 and CDR2 sequences are DFQATT and SNEGSKA (reference sequence). The DNA for the CDR3 is TGCAGTGCCGAGGGGGGACTAGCTTCCCGCTTCACAGATACGCAGTATTTT. Translation gives CSAEGGLASRFTDTQYF.

This chain connects TRBV7-2 to TRBJ2-7; 7 nucleotides line up with TRBD2. TRBJ2-5 explains the end of the DNA better; the J call may be wrong. This CDR3 contains 12 residues. CDR1 is SGHTA, CDR2 FQGNSA, per germline. CDR3 DNA sequence: TGTGCCAGCAGCCGCAGGGAGGGGACCCAGTACTTC. Its protein is CASSRREGTQYF.

The chain couples TRBV5-6 to TRBJ2-7; D remains unclear. The CDR3 extends over 14 amino acids. V was trimmed by 4 bases and J by 3 bases, leaving 14 bases between them. The V gene's germline CDR1 is SGHDT and CDR2 YYEEEE. The CDR3 loop is CASSLTVGDYEQYF. The CDR3 coding sequence is TGTGCCAGCAGCCTGACCGTGGGTGACTACGAGCAGTACTTC.

This clonotype turned up a few times. The chain joins TRBV4-2 to TRBJ2-3; D tentatively reads TRBD1 or TRBD2 (5 bases each). The V end was cut by 1 base, the J end by 5 bases, with 22 bases between. This CDR3 is 18 amino acids long. Germline CDR1 is LGHNA and CDR2 is YNFKEQ. The CDR3 here is CASSQVGEGRTPQDTQYF. The CDR3, as DNA: TGTGCCAGCAGCCAAGTGGGCGAGGGGCGAACCCCCCAAGATACGCAGTATTTT.

This chain links TRBV20-1 with TRBJ1-6; 8 bases match TRBD1. The CDR3 runs to 14 residues. With 4 bases clipped from V and 9 bases from J, the junction kept 8 bases outside the gene matches. Germline V gives CDR1 DFQATT, CDR2 SNEGSKA (reference sequence). DNA for the CDR3: TGCAGTGCTAAGACAGGGGTATCACGTTCACCCCTCCACTTT. Protein product: CSAKTGVSRSPLHF.

This clonotype was counted between two and nine times. The V and J genes are TRBV6-5 and TRBJ2-7; 8 bases agree with TRBD2. CDR1 is MNHEY, CDR2 SVGAGI, per germline. CDR3 size: 15 residues. Trimming removed 7 bases from V and 4 bases from J; junction bases left unmatched: 12. The CDR3 spells CASKDWSGSKYEQYF. The DNA for the CDR3 is TGTGCCAGCAAGGACTGGAGCGGGAGTAAGTACGAGCAGTACTTC.

The V call is TRBV13, the J call TRBJ2-1, with 7 bases lining up with TRBD1. The CDR3 totals 17 residues. Germline V gene data show CDR1 as PRHDT and CDR2 as FYEKMQ (reference sequence). J was trimmed by 5 bases and V by 4 bases; bases with no gene match: 14. As DNA, the CDR3 is TGTGCCAGCAGCTCCAAACTTGGGACAGCCTTGCACAATGAGCAGTTCTTC. It specifies CASSSKLGTALHNEQFF.

The CDR3 loop reads CSARDRATQETQYF. CDR3 DNA: TGCAGTGCTAGAGACAGGGCAACCCAAGAGACCCAGTACTTC. This sequence joins TRBV20-1 and TRBJ2-5; D possibly corresponds to TRBD1 (5 bases). CDR3 length equals 14 residues. V shed 0 bases and J shed 1 base, with 9 bases lying between them. CDR1 and CDR2 (germline): DFQATT, SNEGSKA (reference sequence).